The clone carrying this T cell receptor (beta chain) turned up a few times. CDR1 is MNHEY and CDR2 is SVGAGI in the germline V gene. V lost 0 bases and J 5 bases, leaving 11 bases between the germline ends. CDR3 size: 15 residues. The data belong to a study of CD8 T cells in Susac syndrome. With random hexamers, 0.5 to 1 ug RNA was reverse transcribed. A single record per CDR3 protein comes from TCRdb applying MiXCR to the immunoSEQ multiplex PCR reads. The table shows under 200,000 distinct CDR3 sequences, with roughly 90% occurring only once. The chain couples TRBV6-5 to TRBJ1-5, with D perhaps TRBD1 (6 bases). Sequencing input: CD4+ T cells from PBMCs. The TCR sequence derives from a human donor with Susac syndrome. The CDR3 is CASSYSVDSDQPQHF. The DNA of the CDR3 is TGTGCCAGCAGTTACTCGGTGGACAGTGATCAGCCCCAGCATTTT.